These 30 T cell receptor beta chains share one sample of origin, sequenced in a study of naive and memory T cell subsets. Study-level findings and limits: A few larger clonotypes appeared in naive repertoires, especially CD8, possibly memory cells re-expressing CD45RA.

Two oligonucleotides, mixed equimolar, formed the beta constant-region primer covering TRBC1 and TRBC2. Four rounds of PCR amplified the ligated cDNA using nested alpha and beta constant-region primers plus SP2. MiXCR, applied by TCRdb to the UMI-ligation and nested PCR reads, yields one record per CDR3 protein. The table has some 110,000 distinct CDR3 sequences, approximately 14% seen once. No antigen has been identified for these receptors. Sequenced: naive CD8+ T cells from blood. Every receptor here comes from a human donor in good health.

This clonotype was detected ten times or more. CDR3 sequence reads: CASIPPPGGSIYEQYF. The CDR3 DNA follows: TGTGCCAGCATCCCCCCTCCAGGCGGGAGTATCTACGAGCAGTACTTC. J is TRBJ2-7 and V is TRBV6-2 or TRBV6-3, with 7 positions matching TRBD2. Germline V gene lookup returns CDR1 MNHEY and CDR2 SVGEGT. V shed 7 bases, J shed 3 bases, and the junction held 15 bases outside the gene matches. The CDR3 sequence is 16 residues long.

As concerns this clonotype: A junction boundary mismatches the germline segment, possibly from a read error. J is TRBJ2-7 and V is TRBV4-3, with TRBD1 matching 9 bases. The CDR3 extends over 15 amino acids. Germline V gene lookup returns CDR1 LGHNA and CDR2 YSLEER. CDR3 sequence reads: CASSKEQGASYEQYF. The CDR3 DNA sequence: TGCGCCAGCAGCAAAGAACAGGGGGCATCCTACGAGCAGTACTTC.

The table lists this clonotype with a few counts. The J gene is TRBJ2-1, the V gene TRBV12-3 or TRBV12-4, with 10 positions matching TRBD2. V lost 1 base to trimming and J lost 8 bases; unmatched junction nucleotides: 8. The CDR3 runs 16 residues. The CDR3 here is CASSLETGLAFDEQFF. In DNA, the CDR3 is TGTGCCAGCAGTTTAGAGACGGGACTAGCGTTTGATGAGCAGTTCTTC.

This clonotype appeared a few times. The rearrangement uses TRBV6-2 or TRBV6-3 and TRBJ2-1; TRBD1 aligns across 10 bases. The CDR3 runs 16 residues. The junction had 15 bases not matched to a gene; V was cut back by 6 bases and J by 10 bases. The germline V gene encodes CDR1 MNHEY and CDR2 SVGEGT. CDR3 sequence reads: CASSHGRDRGLREQFF. CDR3 coding DNA: TGTGCCAGCAGCCACGGGAGGGACAGGGGACTTCGGGAGCAGTTCTTC.

This clonotype occurred many times. This chain uses TRBV12-3 or TRBV12-4 with TRBJ2-1; D may correspond to TRBD1 or TRBD2 (5 bases each). The ends were cut back, 5 bases at V and 10 bases at J, with 9 bases in the middle. The CDR3 loop spans 11 amino acids. Written as DNA, the CDR3 is TGTGCCAGCAGTGTGGGGGTGGAGCAGTTCTTC. Protein: CASSVGVEQFF.

The table lists this clonotype with a few counts. The chain links TRBV9 to TRBJ2-3, with 9 bases aligning to TRBD2. There are 16 residues in the CDR3. J lost 6 bases, V lost 3 bases, and 11 bases had no gene match. Germline CDR1 SGDLS, CDR2 YYNGEE. CDR3 residues: CASSAVELAGSDTQYF. The CDR3 DNA follows: TGTGCCAGCAGCGCCGTAGAACTAGCGGGTTCGGATACGCAGTATTTT. The full variable domain, with the rest looked up from reference TRBV9 and TRBJ2-3, is DSGVTQTPKHLITATGQRVTLRCSPRSGDLSVYWYQQSLDQGLQFLIQYYNGEERAKGNILERFSAQQFPDLHSELNLSSLELGDSALYFCASSAVELAGSDTQYFGPGTRLTVL.

This clonotype was observed a few times. The rearrangement joins TRBV27 to TRBJ2-5; 10 positions match TRBD1. This CDR3 spans 17 amino acids. Per the germline V gene, CDR1 is MNHEY and CDR2 is SMNVEV (reference sequence). V lost 2 bases and J lost 5; bases outside the gene matches: 11. This CDR3 is CASSLGAGTGVMETQYF. The CDR3 region has the DNA TGTGCCAGCAGTTTAGGGGCCGGGACAGGGGTCATGGAGACCCAGTACTTC.

This clonotype was seen only once. The J gene is TRBJ2-1, the V gene TRBV4-2; TRBD1 matches 8 bases. Trimming at V came to 4 bases and at J to 11 bases, leaving 13 bases not matched to a gene. Looked up from germline, CDR1 is LGHNA and CDR2 is YNFKEQ. This CDR3 has 15 amino acids. In DNA, the CDR3 is TGTGCCAGCAGCCCGGGACAGGTGAGGCCCGGTAAGCAGTTCTTC. Amino acid sequence: CASSPGQVRPGKQFF.

The V call is TRBV5-1, the J call TRBJ1-3; 7 nucleotides align to TRBD1. Germline trimming cut 4 bases from V and 4 bases from J; bases unmatched to any gene: 5. The CDR3 runs to 14 residues. Germline V lookup: CDR1 SGHRS, CDR2 YFSETQ. In nucleotides, the CDR3 is TGCGCCAGCAGCACGGGGACAGTCGGAAACACCATATATTTT. Translated: CASSTGTVGNTIYF.

The V gene is TRBV5-6, the J gene TRBJ1-1; no clear D. CDR3 size: 14 residues. Germline values: CDR1 SGHDT, CDR2 YYEEEE. V was cut by 2 bases and J by 4 bases, with 12 bases left in between. The CDR3 loop reads CASSFLGLSTEAFF. The DNA for the CDR3 is TGTGCCAGCAGCTTTCTCGGGCTGAGCACTGAAGCTTTCTTT.

There are a few counts of this clonotype. J is TRBJ2-7 and V is TRBV28, with 9 bases aligning to TRBD1. The CDR3 is made up of 14 amino acids. Germline assignment: CDR1 MDHEN and CDR2 SYDVKM. Losses at the gene ends were 3 bases for V and 7 bases for J; bases not matched to a gene: 7. The CDR3 coding sequence is TGTGCCAGCAGTTTGAGGAACAGGGGGCTAGAGCAGTACTTC. Residues: CASSLRNRGLEQYF.

This clonotype has just a few counts. The rearrangement links TRBV15 to TRBJ2-1; no clear D gene. The CDR3 contains 15 residues. V lost 8 bases to trimming and J lost 4 bases, with 18 bases between them. From germline, CDR1 is LNHNV and CDR2 YYDKDF (reference sequence). The CDR3 loop reads CATASATLGYNEQFF. The DNA of the CDR3 is TGTGCCACCGCCTCAGCCACCCTCGGGTACAATGAGCAGTTCTTC.

The chain recombines TRBV4-2 with TRBJ2-7; D remains ambiguous. The CDR3 is made up of 16 amino acids. V lost 0 bases and J lost 7, with 19 bases in between. CDR1 and CDR2 (germline): LGHNA, YNFKEQ. CDR3 nucleotide sequence: TGTGCCAGCAGCCAAGAAGAATGGGTAGGGTCTGAGGAGCAGTACTTC. As protein: CASSQEEWVGSEEQYF.

The chain uses TRBV12-3 or TRBV12-4 and TRBJ2-7; perhaps TRBD2 as D (5 bases). The CDR3 loop spans 12 amino acids. V was trimmed by 7 bases and J by 3 bases, leaving 10 bases between them. CDR3 sequence: CASNQRGYEQYF. The DNA for the CDR3 is TGTGCCAGCAATCAACGGGGCTACGAGCAGTACTTC.

This clonotype was recorded a few times. The genes are TRBV5-4 and TRBJ1-4, with TRBD1 identical over 7 bases. This CDR3 is 17 amino acids long. V gave up 4 bases and J gave up 0 bases; unmatched junction bases: 9. Germline values: CDR1 SGHNT, CDR2 YYREEE (reference sequence). CDR3 region: CASSKGTAAATNEKLFF. Written as DNA, the CDR3 is TGTGCCAGCAGCAAAGGGACAGCCGCCGCAACTAATGAAAAACTGTTTTTT.

This clonotype was counted many times. The V gene is TRBV30, the J gene TRBJ2-7, with TRBD1 as a possible D gene (5 bases). Germline values: CDR1 GTSNPN, CDR2 SVGIG (reference sequence). The CDR3 has 15 amino acids. With 3 bases removed from V and 5 bases from J, the gap between germline ends came to 20 bases. CDR3 DNA: TGTGCCTGGAGCCATGGGGTTGGCAGGGTCGACGAGCAGTACTTC. It yields the protein CAWSHGVGRVDEQYF. The full variable domain, rest sourced from reference TRBV30 and TRBJ2-7, is SQTIHQWPATLVQPVGSPLSLECTVEGTSNPNLYWYRQAAGRGLQLLFYSVGIGQISSEVPQNLSASRPQDRQFILSSKKLLLSDSGFYLCAWSHGVGRVDEQYFGPGTRLTVT.

CDR3 in DNA: TGTGCCAGCAGCTCACAGGCGGGGGGCGCGTCCAAAAACATTCAGTACTTC. Its translation is CASSSQAGGASKNIQYF. The chain is built from TRBV5-4 and TRBJ2-4, with 8 bases that match TRBD2. The V gene's germline CDR1 is SGHNT and CDR2 YYREEE (reference sequence). The V segment lost 3 bases and the J segment 2 bases; nucleotides outside the gene matches: 10. The CDR3 spans 17 residues.

The chain has TRBV12-3 or TRBV12-4 and TRBJ1-3, with D maybe TRBD1 (5 bases). The length of the CDR3 is 15 residues. The V and J ends lost 3 bases and 3 bases respectively, with 12 bases between them. DNA for the CDR3: TGTGCCAGCAGTTTTCATGGGGCGAATGGAAACACCATATATTTT. Translation: CASSFHGANGNTIYF.

This clonotype showed up just a few times. The V and J genes are TRBV2 and TRBJ1-5, with unresolved D. V lost 2 bases and J lost 6, with 11 bases in between. This CDR3 is 14 amino acids long. The germline gives CDR1 SNHLY, CDR2 FYNNEI. For the CDR3, the DNA is TGTGCCAGCAGTGAATGGTCGGGCCGTCAGCCCCAGCATTTT. Translated: CASSEWSGRQPQHF. The entire variable domain, with the rest obtained from reference TRBV2 and TRBJ1-5, is as follows: EPEVTQTPSHQVTQMGQEVILRCVPISNHLYFYWYRQILGQKVEFLVSFYNNEISEKSEIFDDQFSVERPDGSNFTLKIRSTKLEDSAMYFCASSEWSGRQPQHFGDGTRLSIL.

The J gene is TRBJ1-5, the V gene TRBV7-9; 7 positions match TRBD1. Trimming took 5 bases from V and 1 from J; bases not matched to a gene: 8. CDR1 and CDR2 from the germline V gene are SEHNR and FQNEAQ (reference sequence). The CDR3 has 16 amino acids. This CDR3 is CASSQSDRESNQPQHF. CDR3 bases: TGTGCCAGCAGCCAATCCGACAGGGAGAGCAATCAGCCCCAGCATTTT.

This clonotype was counted only a few times. V and J are TRBV13 and TRBJ2-1; D unclear. Trimming pared 3 bases from V and 6 bases from J, leaving 18 bases between. Germline V gene lookup returns CDR1 PRHDT and CDR2 FYEKMQ (reference sequence). The CDR3 contains 16 residues. The CDR3 sequence is CASSFVPRERRNEQFF. Here the CDR3 DNA reads TGTGCCAGCAGCTTTGTTCCCCGAGAACGACGCAATGAGCAGTTCTTC.

This clonotype was recorded many times. The chain recombines TRBV4-3 with TRBJ2-1; D uncertain. The ends were cut back, 0 bases at V and 12 bases at J, with 18 bases in the middle. The length of the CDR3 is 15 residues. Germline CDR1 LGHNA, CDR2 YSLEER. The CDR3 spells CASSQDRIADFRQFF. The DNA for the CDR3 is TGCGCCAGCAGCCAAGACAGAATAGCCGACTTTAGGCAGTTCTTC.

V and J are TRBV25-1 and TRBJ2-3; D gene unclear. The CDR3 length is 13 residues. Trimming removed 6 bases from V and 8 bases from J, with 15 bases in between. Germline CDR1 and CDR2: MGHDK and SYGVNS. The CDR3 reads CASRVHSDITQYF. The DNA for the CDR3 is TGTGCCAGCAGAGTTCACAGCGATATTACGCAGTATTTT. Drawing the rest from reference TRBV25-1 and TRBJ2-3, the complete variable domain is EADIYQTPRYLVIGTGKKITLECSQTMGHDKMYWYQQDPGMELHLIHYSYGVNSTEKGDLSSESTVSRIRTEHFPLTLESARPSHTSQYLCASRVHSDITQYFGPGTRLTVL.

In its sample, this clonotype was seen many times. The chain links TRBV29-1 to TRBJ2-1, with D perhaps TRBD2 (6 bases). CDR1 SQVTM and CDR2 ANQGSEA come from the germline V gene. Trimming took 0 bases from V and 3 from J, leaving 15 bases between them. This CDR3 has 16 amino acids. CDR3 sequence reads: CSVEDRGGIVYNEQFF. The CDR3 bases are TGCAGCGTTGAAGATCGAGGCGGGATAGTCTACAATGAGCAGTTCTTC.

This chain links TRBV12-5 with TRBJ2-6; a weak D match, TRBD1 (6 bases). The CDR3 runs to 20 residues. V lost 0 bases and J lost 0, with 18 bases in between. The germline V gene encodes CDR1 LGHNT and CDR2 FRNRAP. This CDR3 is CASGLVVIRGPNSGANVLTF. CDR3 sequence (DNA): TGTGCTAGTGGTTTGGTAGTTATCAGGGGACCCAACTCTGGGGCCAACGTCCTGACTTTC.

This clonotype was detected only a few times. V usage is TRBV6-5 and J usage is TRBJ1-3; possible D gene TRBD1, 5 bases. Germline V gene data show CDR1 as MNHEY and CDR2 as SVGAGI. V shed 0 bases and J shed 0 bases, with 12 bases lying between them. The CDR3 totals 17 residues. The DNA for the CDR3 is TGTGCCAGCAGTTACTCGAGGGGTCTGAACTCTGGAAACACCATATATTTT. It is translated as CASSYSRGLNSGNTIYF.

In this sample, this clonotype turned up many times. The chain joins TRBV20-1 to TRBJ1-5; D gene uncertain. Germline values: CDR1 DFQATT, CDR2 SNEGSKA (reference sequence). This CDR3 contains 16 residues. Trimming took off 0 bases at V and 1 base at J, with 13 bases between the two ends. CDR3 region: CSARDPADVSNQPQHF. CDR3 DNA: TGCAGTGCTAGAGACCCTGCGGATGTCAGCAATCAGCCCCAGCATTTT.

V usage is TRBV27 and J usage is TRBJ1-5; D is unresolved. This CDR3 has 14 residues. The V gene's germline CDR1 is MNHEY and CDR2 SMNVEV (reference sequence). Trimming took 5 bases from V and 4 from J, leaving 12 bases between them. The CDR3 here is CASSPLPPNQPQHF. CDR3 sequence (DNA): TGTGCCAGCAGTCCGCTTCCCCCGAATCAGCCCCAGCATTTT.

J is TRBJ1-1 and V is TRBV6-2 or TRBV6-3; maybe TRBD1 (5 bases). The germline V gene encodes CDR1 MNHEY and CDR2 SVGEGT. The CDR3 is made up of 15 amino acids. Trimming removed 2 bases at V and 0 bases at J, with 10 bases between. CDR3 region: CASSYPKDMNTEAFF. The CDR3 DNA reads as TGTGCCAGCAGTTACCCTAAGGACATGAACACTGAAGCTTTCTTT.

The chain joins TRBV15 to TRBJ1-6; D uncertain. CDR1 is LNHNV and CDR2 is YYDKDF in the germline V gene (reference sequence). The CDR3 is 14 residues long. The V end was cut by 1 base, the J end by 8 bases, with 9 bases between. The CDR3 reads CATSRGQWDSPLHF. DNA of the CDR3: TGTGCCACCAGCAGAGGGCAGTGGGATTCACCCCTCCACTTT.